This is a list of T cell receptor beta chains from one sample in a study of T cells expressing NK-cell markers. TCRdb re-called the 5' RACE reads; one entry per CDR3 protein, DNA not given. Its listing shows 500,000 to 600,000 distinct CDR3 sequences. The specimen sequenced was blood T cells: a sorted CD56 or NKG2C T cell subset, CD4+ or CD8+ T cells, or bulk PBMC T cells (not recorded which). All receptors come from a man aged 18 to 30 in good health. Each CDR3 is given with its conserved first and last residue.

>TRBJ1-6|TRBV15
CATSRGRGRNSPLHF
>TRBJ2-5|TRBV5-1
CASRSGLSQETQYF
>TRBJ2-5|TRBV29-1
CSVRTSTGWRETQYF
>TRBJ2-3|TRBV19
CASTSGRGSDTQYF
>TRBJ1-2|TRBV11-2
CASSLEWTGVGYTF
>TRBJ2-2|TRBV6-2/TRBV6-3
CASSYSRWGRVSGELFF
>TRBJ1-5|TRBV20-1
CSATPGQGPQPQHF
>TRBJ2-7|TRBV7-2
CASSSDPGTSFGEQYF
>TRBJ1-6|TRBV20-1
CSADRQAGGPLHF
>TRBJ2-1|TRBV18
CASSSLPGLAGDEQFF
>TRBJ2-2|TRBV3-1
CASSQLVLTGELFF
>TRBJ2-7|TRBV3-1
CASTGQGAAYEQYF
>TRBJ2-6|TRBV13
CASSLGVRVSSGANVLTF
>TRBJ2-1|TRBV9
CASSVGPRLGNEQFF
>TRBJ1-1|TRBV6-4
CASSPEPGTTEAFF
>TRBJ2-3|TRBV12-3/TRBV12-4
CASSSTRGSPTDTQYF
>TRBJ2-1|TRBV18
CASSPPGSGSNEQFF
>TRBJ1-1|TRBV7-3
CASSFGFGGTANTEAFF
>TRBJ2-1|TRBV29-1
CSVEGGSLNEQFF
>TRBJ2-4|TRBV11-2
CASSPGAGVIQYF
>TRBJ2-7|TRBV12-3/TRBV12-4
CASSLVSGTGHEQYF
>TRBJ2-3|TRBV5-1
CASSPSQGWGTDTQYF
>TRBJ2-5|TRBV7-9
CASSFIRGEETQYF
>TRBJ2-2|TRBV5-1
CASSLLAANTGELFF
>TRBJ1-5|TRBV7-2
CASSLAAVKSNQPQHF
>TRBJ2-1|TRBV29-1
CSVDPTGFNEQFF
>TRBJ1-2|TRBV15
CATSTLNYGYTF
>TRBJ2-4|TRBV12-3/TRBV12-4
CASSLTGRGYF
>TRBJ1-2|TRBV20-1
CSARDRGTYGYTF
>TRBJ2-5|TRBV5-6
CASSLAGQGQETQYF
>TRBJ2-3|TRBV20-1
CSAPRGLDGTDTQYF
>TRBJ2-7|TRBV27
CASSSLRQGNYEQYF
>TRBJ2-7|TRBV18
CASSQGLDRGYEQYF
>TRBJ2-7|TRBV6-5
CATTHPLAGVEQYF
>TRBJ2-1|TRBV20-1
CSAREETSGYNEQFF
>TRBJ2-7|TRBV6-1
CASSTRQGLAGYTSEQYF
>TRBJ2-2|TRBV7-3
CASGTTGGAGELFF
>TRBJ2-1|TRBV15
CATSRSGTSVYNEQFF
>TRBJ2-1|TRBV12-3/TRBV12-4
CASIKRQGSHNEQFF
>TRBJ2-1|TRBV20-1
CSAVSGRDYNEQFF
>TRBJ1-4|TRBV20-1
CSARDARDPNEKLFF
>TRBJ1-5|TRBV7-2
CASSFTTGNSQPQHF
>TRBJ2-1|TRBV10-3
CATRGRREQFF
>TRBJ1-1|TRBV3-1
CASSKDRVGAFF
>TRBJ1-6|TRBV25-1
CASRAYSSYNSPLHF
>TRBJ2-2|TRBV5-5
CASSFRKETGELFF
>TRBJ2-7|TRBV7-2
CASRSPGDEQYF
>TRBJ2-2|TRBV7-9
CANYNSMGELFF
>TRBJ2-1|TRBV7-9
CASSQQGSSYNEQFF